One and the same sample provided the 9 T cell receptor beta chains below, sequenced in a study of response to subunit inactivated influenza vaccine. One entry per CDR3 protein, called by TCRdb with MiXCR from the RT-PCR reads. This table holds roughly 760,000 distinct CDR3 sequences, around 20% found once. The sequences come from PBMCs from blood, collected roughly 5 days after vaccination. The receptors were gathered from a middle-aged man who received an inactivated influenza vaccine.

This clonotype has only a few counts. The rearrangement joins TRBV29-1 to TRBJ2-1, with 10 bases lining up with TRBD1. Trimming at V came to 7 bases and at J to 6 bases, leaving 9 bases not matched to a gene. The CDR3 spans 14 residues. The V gene's germline CDR1 is SQVTM and CDR2 ANQGSEA. The CDR3 here is CSGRTGGQGNEQFF. In DNA, the CDR3 is TGCAGCGGGAGGACAGGGGGTCAAGGCAATGAGCAGTTCTTC.

This clonotype has a handful of counts. This sequence joins TRBV12-3 or TRBV12-4 and TRBJ1-1; TRBD1 is a possible D gene (6 bases). Trimming cost V 6 bases and J 3 bases, with 17 bases left between them. The CDR3 is 15 amino acids. CDR3 loop: CASSPNRGRYTEAFF. The CDR3 nucleotides read TGTGCCAGCAGCCCCAATCGGGGGCGGTACACTGAAGCTTTCTTT.

The chain joins TRBV7-2 to TRBJ2-7; D may be TRBD2 (6 bases). Germline CDR1 is SGHTA and CDR2 is FQGNSA. Trimming removed 0 bases at V and 2 bases at J, with 14 bases between. CDR3 size: 16 residues. In nucleotides, the CDR3 is TGTGCCAGCAGCTTAGCGTCGTCCGGGGGTACCTACGAGCAGTACTTC. Amino acid sequence: CASSLASSGGTYEQYF.

The chain joins TRBV6-1 to TRBJ2-5, with D perhaps TRBD1 or TRBD2 (5 bases each). Trimming shortened V by 9 bases and J by 4 bases, and 21 bases separated the two germline ends. The length of the CDR3 is 15 residues. Per the germline V gene, CDR1 is MNHNS and CDR2 is SASEGT. The CDR3 sequence is CASRPSGPGGETQYF. The CDR3 DNA follows: TGTGCCAGTAGGCCCTCGGGACCTGGGGGAGAGACCCAGTACTTC.

This chain links TRBV7-8 with TRBJ2-1, with 10 bases aligning to TRBD2. Trimming removed 6 bases from V and 4 bases from J; junction bases left unmatched: 6. Germline CDR1 and CDR2: SGHVS and FQNEAQ. The CDR3 contains 15 residues. CDR3 loop: CASRQGTSVYNEQFF. The CDR3 DNA reads as TGTGCCAGCAGGCAAGGGACTAGCGTATACAATGAGCAGTTCTTC.

This clonotype was counted a few times. The gene calls are TRBV20-1 and TRBJ2-1; TRBD2 matches at 9 bases. Per the germline V gene, CDR1 is DFQATT and CDR2 is SNEGSKA (reference sequence). The CDR3 extends over 17 amino acids. V lost 0 bases and J lost 3; bases outside the gene matches: 9. Here the CDR3 reads CSARDKASGILYNEQFF. DNA for the CDR3: TGCAGTGCTAGAGATAAGGCTAGCGGGATTCTCTACAATGAGCAGTTCTTC.

This clonotype was counted a few times. The V and J genes are TRBV24-1 and TRBJ1-2; D possibly corresponds to TRBD1 (6 bases). Germline values: CDR1 KGHDR, CDR2 SFDVKD. V lost 7 bases to trimming and J lost 0 bases, with 11 bases between them. The CDR3 covers 14 residues. CDR3 bases: TGTGCCACCAGGGACTCAGGGGCTAACTATGGCTACACCTTC. It yields the protein CATRDSGANYGYTF.

A remark on this clonotype: One junction end disagrees with the germline gene, perhaps due to a read error. V gene TRBV6-1 combines with J gene TRBJ2-3; 10 bases map to TRBD2. CDR1 is MNHNS, CDR2 SASEGT, per germline. The CDR3 length is 16 residues. The CDR3 sequence: CDSSRTSGVSTDTQYF. CDR3 bases: TGTGACAGCAGCCGAACTAGCGGGGTTAGCACAGATACGCAGTATTTT.

The chain has TRBV20-1 and TRBJ2-5, with D unresolved. V lost 6 bases and J 7 bases, leaving 21 bases between the germline ends. The CDR3 consists of 14 residues. Germline V gene data show CDR1 as DFQATT and CDR2 as SNEGSKA (reference sequence). CDR3 in amino acids: CSAPAGPSLGTQYF. The CDR3, as DNA: TGCAGTGCCCCGGCCGGGCCATCCTTGGGGACCCAGTACTTC.